Listed below are T cell receptor beta chains from one sample, sequenced in a study of T cells in Graves' hyperthyroidism and ophthalmopathy. TCRdb re-called the multiplex PCR reads with MiXCR, one entry per CDR3 protein. This table has roughly 180,000 distinct CDR3 sequences, 9.4% appearing once. Sequencing used blood. Receptors originate from a young woman with Graves' hyperthyroidism that later progressed to Graves' ophthalmopathy. Both conserved end residues are part of each CDR3. Fields, in order: D gene, V gene, clone size, J gene, CDR3 DNA, CDR3 protein. The D gene is left open where the match is weak. The size field is filled for only some rows; it gives once, few, many or a size class.

>TRBD1|TRBV18|-|TRBJ2-3
TGTGCCAGCTCACCGACTCCAGGGACAGGGGGCAAAGATACGCAGTATTTT
CASSPTPGTGGKDTQYF
>TRBD2|TRBV27|-|TRBJ2-7
TGTGCCAGCAGTTTAGATCTGGGGCTAGCGGGAACCGGTCGCGAGCAGTACTTC
CASSLDLGLAGTGREQYF
>-|TRBV29-1|many|TRBJ1-2
TGCAGCGTCCTGGACGGGAGGGGCTACACCTTC
CSVLDGRGYTF
>TRBD1|TRBV20-1|-|TRBJ2-7
TGCAGTGCTAGTCAACAGGGGGTCTACGAGCAGTACTTC
CSASQQGVYEQYF
>-|TRBV7-9|-|TRBJ1-6
TGTGCCAGCTCGAACGGGGGCATCGTGGATTCACCCCTCCACTTT
CASSNGGIVDSPLHF
>-|TRBV28|many|TRBJ2-3
TGTGCCAGCAGTTTTGGGTTAGCAACGCAGTATTTT
CASSFGLATQYF
>-|TRBV6-4|once|TRBJ2-3
TGTGCCAGCAGTGACTCGACCGGGAAGGGCACAGATACGCAGTATTTT
CASSDSTGKGTDTQYF
>-|TRBV6-5|many|TRBJ1-1
TGTGCCAGCAGTTACTCTGGGACGGGGAACACTGAAGCTTTCTTT
CASSYSGTGNTEAFF
>-|TRBV7-2|few|TRBJ2-5
TGTGCCAGCAGCTTAGGTACCCGATCCCAAGAGACCCAGTACTTC
CASSLGTRSQETQYF
>-|TRBV6-1|many|TRBJ2-7
TGTGCCAGCAGTTGGACGGACTCCTACGAGCAGTACTTC
CASSWTDSYEQYF
>-|TRBV5-1|-|TRBJ2-6
TGCGCCAGCAGCTTGGAATGGAGGGGAACTGGGGCCAACGTCCTGACTTTC
CASSLEWRGTGANVLTF
>-|TRBV2|many|TRBJ2-1
TGTGCCAGCAGCGCGGGTGGGGGATGGGAGCAGTTCTTC
CASSAGGGWEQFF
>TRBD1|TRBV12-3/TRBV12-4|-|TRBJ2-1
TGTGCCAGCAGTTCAGGCGGGACAGGGGGCGTTGAGCAGTTCTTC
CASSSGGTGGVEQFF
>-|TRBV27|many|TRBJ2-7
TGTGCCAGCAGTTTAAACAGCCTTTTCTCCTACGAGCAGTACTTC
CASSLNSLFSYEQYF
>-|TRBV25-1|-|TRBJ2-7
TGTGCCAGCAGTGAACCGGGGGTCAGCGAGCAGTACTTC
CASSEPGVSEQYF
>-|TRBV10-3|many|TRBJ2-7
TGTGCCATCAGTTCAGGCTACGAGCAGTACTTC
CAISSGYEQYF
>TRBD1|TRBV6-1|many|TRBJ1-5
TGTGCCAGCTCAGGGGACAGGCTGTTTCAGCCCCAGCATTTT
CASSGDRLFQPQHF
>-|TRBV7-9|many|TRBJ2-7
TGTGCCTTGCAGGGAAATGGTGAGCAGTACTTC
CALQGNGEQYF
>-|TRBV6-1|many|TRBJ1-1
TGTGCCAGCAGTTCCCTTTTCACAGGAGGCACTGAAGCTTTCTTT
CASSSLFTGGTEAFF
>-|TRBV11-2|many|TRBJ2-7
TGTGCCAGCAGCTTGGGGTGGGGCGCCAGGTCGTACGAGCAGTACTTC
CASSLGWGARSYEQYF
>-|TRBV12-3/TRBV12-4|many|TRBJ2-2
TGTGCCAGCAGTTTTTACACAGGGTGGGTCCAATTATCCACCGGGGAGCTGTTTTTT
CASSFYTGWVQLSTGELFF
>-|TRBV12-3/TRBV12-4|many|TRBJ2-5
TGTGCCAGCAGTTTTGATACTATAGAGACCCAGTACTTC
CASSFDTIETQYF
>TRBD1|TRBV28|many|TRBJ1-4
TGTGCCACGAGGGGACAGCCTAATGAAAAACTGTTTTTT
CATRGQPNEKLFF
>-|TRBV7-9|many|TRBJ2-7
TGTGCCAGCAGCCCCGCAGGGCGATCCTACGAGCAGTACTTC
CASSPAGRSYEQYF
>TRBD1|TRBV29-1|many|TRBJ1-1
TGCAGCGTTGGGGACAGGGCGATGATTGAAGCTTTCTTT
CSVGDRAMIEAFF